This entry lists 7 T cell receptor beta chains sequenced from one sample in a study of blood T cells in healthy people across ages. Alongside a J-beta primer mix, a sample-barcoded 5' primer served in a second PCR lasting 7 to 11 cycles. TCRdb re-called the 5' RACE reads with MiXCR, one entry per CDR3 protein. The table shows 1.8 million or so distinct CDR3 sequences, with about two fifths occurring only once. Input material: blood. These receptor sequences come from a human donor in good health.

The chain links TRBV18 to TRBJ2-1; D gene uncertain. The CDR3 consists of 16 residues. Trimming pared 3 bases from V and 0 bases from J, leaving 12 bases between. The germline CDR1 and CDR2 sequences are KGHSH and LQKENI. CDR3 sequence: CASSPFWESSYNEQFF. The CDR3 DNA is TGTGCCAGCTCACCTTTTTGGGAAAGCTCCTACAATGAGCAGTTCTTC.

The table lists this clonotype with a few counts. The chain carries TRBV20-1 and TRBJ2-7, with TRBD1 identical over 9 bases. Per germline, CDR1 DFQATT and CDR2 SNEGSKA (reference sequence). The CDR3 has 13 amino acids. V was clipped by 5 bases and J by 6 bases; unmatched bases: 8. CDR3 sequence reads: CSAGPWDRVEQYF. DNA of the CDR3: TGCAGTGCTGGCCCTTGGGACAGGGTCGAGCAGTACTTC.

This clonotype has a handful of counts. V and J are TRBV11-3 and TRBJ2-1, with 9 bases that match TRBD1. Germline V gene lookup returns CDR1 SGHNT and CDR2 YENEEA. The J segment lost 1 base and the V segment lost 8 bases, leaving 6 bases of the junction unmatched. CDR3 length: 15 amino acids. The CDR3 DNA follows: TGTGCCAGCGGGGGGACAGGGAAGTCCTACAATGAGCAGTTCTTC. This codes for CASGGTGKSYNEQFF. Full variable domain (remainder filled in from reference TRBV11-3 and TRBJ2-1): EAGVVQSPRYKIIEKKQPVAFWCNPISGHNTLYWYLQNLGQGPELLIRYENEEAVDDSQLPKDRFSAERLKGVDSTLKIQPAELGDSAVYLCASGGTGKSYNEQFFGPGTRLTVL.

This clonotype is a singleton in its sample. This rearrangement joins TRBV12-5 to TRBJ2-3; D unresolved. In germline, CDR1 is LGHNT, CDR2 FRNRAP. V dropped 5 bases and J dropped 5 bases, with 5 bases sitting between them. CDR3 length: 11 amino acids. In DNA, the CDR3 is TGTGCTAGTGGTCCTTTAGATACGCAGTATTTT. It specifies CASGPLDTQYF.

This clonotype was seen a few times. The chain couples TRBV5-1 to TRBJ1-4; D gene uncertain. The germline V gene encodes CDR1 SGHRS and CDR2 YFSETQ. V was shortened by 1 base and J by 6 bases, with 16 bases between the two germline ends. The CDR3 spans 16 residues. CDR3 residues: CASSLSDDWQDEKLFF. CDR3 nucleotide sequence: TGCGCCAGCAGCTTGAGCGATGACTGGCAGGATGAAAAACTGTTTTTT.

The J gene is TRBJ2-1, the V gene TRBV7-9, with D perhaps TRBD2 (6 bases). CDR1 SEHNR and CDR2 FQNEAQ come from the germline V gene (reference sequence). With 2 bases removed from V and 7 bases from J, the gap between germline ends came to 12 bases. This CDR3 spans 14 amino acids. The CDR3 is CASSLWRGVNEQFF. In nucleotides, the CDR3 is TGTGCCAGCAGCTTATGGAGGGGAGTGAATGAGCAGTTCTTC.

The V gene is TRBV28, the J gene TRBJ1-6; possible D gene TRBD1, 5 bases. Looked up from germline, CDR1 is MDHEN and CDR2 is SYDVKM. V lost 5 bases, J lost 1 base, and 15 bases lay in between. The CDR3 has 17 amino acids. The CDR3 spells CASSTRQWGSYNSPLHF. The CDR3 bases are TGTGCCAGCAGTACCCGACAGTGGGGTTCCTATAATTCACCCCTCCACTTT. Supplemented by reference TRBV28 and TRBJ1-6, the full variable domain reads DVKVTQSSRYLVKRTGEKVFLECVQDMDHENMFWYRQDPGLGLRLIYFSYDVKMKEKGDIPEGYSVSREKKERFSLILESASTNQTSMYLCASSTRQWGSYNSPLHFGNGTRLTVT.